This T cell receptor beta chain was sequenced in a study of shared clonotypes between healthy human individuals. The wider study: Three plates were used per donor for CD4 naive, three for CD4 memory, two for CD8 naive and one for CD8 memory.

Concerning this clone itself: What it binds is unknown.

Using approximately 200 ng DNA, 25,000 to 35,000 T cell genomes, the sorted-subset replicate PCRs were run. Libraries were prepared by immunoSEQ multiplex PCR; TCRdb keeps only in-frame clonotypes and omits some of them. There are about 2.3 million clones in the sample; 93% occur only once, and under 0.45% lies in the top ten. The CDR3 consists of 14 residues. Germline lookup yields CDR1 SGHRS and CDR2 YFSETQ. Trimming took 0 bases from V and 5 from J, leaving 12 bases between them. General observations from the study: The represented genetic and exposure-history diversity was limited by the small number of donors.

This clonotype originated in a man aged 18 to 35 in good health. Some clones in this sample may be carry-over from other donors' samples. Specimen: naive CD4+ T cells from PBMCs. Subset given: CD45RA+ positively selected. The J gene is TRBJ2-7, the V gene TRBV5-1; weak D call: TRBD1 (6 bases). This CDR3 reads CASSLGGRRDEQYF. Here the CDR3 DNA reads TGCGCCAGCAGCTTGGGGGGGCGCAGGGACGAGCAGTACTTC.